The next 29 T cell receptor beta chains were all read from a single sample in a study of CXCR3-negative and CXCR3-positive naive CD8 T cells. Study-level findings and limits: CXCR3-positive naive cells had more hydrophobic TRB CDR3s than CXCR3-negative naive cells.

UMI-labeled TRB cDNA libraries were prepared by 5' RACE. TCRdb reprocessed the 5' RACE reads, keeping one entry per CDR3 protein, no DNA. The sample has around 63,000 distinct CDR3 sequences. Their antigen targets remain unknown. Sequenced: naive CXCR3+ CD8+ T cells from blood. Described subset: CD45RO-CCR7+CD27+CD95- naive CD8+ T cells expressing CXCR3 (TNR3+). The receptors were sampled from a human donor in good health. Some clones in this sample may be carry-over from other donors' samples.

The chain employs TRBV29-1 and TRBJ2-1. Looked up from germline, CDR1 is SQVTM and CDR2 is ANQGSEA. This CDR3 has 11 amino acids. CDR3 in amino acids: CSALKGYEQFF.

J is TRBJ1-2 and V is TRBV6-5; TCRdb picks TRBD1, but there is no DNA to check that call. Per germline, CDR1 MNHEY and CDR2 SVGAGI. The CDR3 runs to 20 residues. The CDR3 is CASSYMGEWGNQNPFYGYTF.

The rearrangement links TRBV5-6 to TRBJ2-1; TCRdb lists TRBD1, though no DNA is available to test this call. The CDR3 spans 14 residues. Germline CDR1 is SGHDT and CDR2 is YYEEEE. The CDR3 region is CASTFGTGGREQFF.

The chain is built from TRBV7-2 and TRBJ2-7; TCRdb names TRBD1, which stays unverified in the absence of DNA. The V gene's germline CDR1 is SGHTA and CDR2 FQGNSA. CDR3 length: 14 residues. The CDR3 loop reads CASSPGQSTYEQYF.

The chain is built from TRBV20-1 and TRBJ2-7; TCRdb names TRBD2, which stays unverified in the absence of DNA. The CDR3 sequence is 12 residues long. CDR1 and CDR2 from the germline V gene are DFQATT and SNEGSKA (reference sequence). The CDR3 is CSAPDSGNEQYF.

V and J are TRBV14 and TRBJ2-2; the D gene TCRdb calls, TRBD1, cannot be checked with no DNA. The germline V gene has CDR1 SGHDN and CDR2 FVKESK. The CDR3 has 17 amino acids. CDR3 sequence reads: CASSQDLWGANTGELFF.

The rearrangement joins TRBV5-1 to TRBJ1-6; absent DNA, TCRdb's TRBD1 call cannot be checked. The CDR3 sequence is 15 residues long. In germline, CDR1 is SGHRS, CDR2 YFSETQ. The CDR3: CASSFGDRGASPLHF.

The chain employs TRBV12-3 or TRBV12-4 and TRBJ2-7; without DNA, the TCRdb call of TRBD1 cannot be checked. CDR3 length equals 15 residues. The CDR3 sequence is CASSQSGDRGYEQYF.

The chain joins TRBV5-6 to TRBJ2-1; as DNA is missing, the TRBD2 call by TCRdb cannot be tested. There are 13 residues in the CDR3. Germline loops: CDR1 SGHDT, CDR2 YYEEEE. The CDR3 sequence is CASSLDGTSVLFF.

The chain carries TRBV6-1 and TRBJ2-1; the TRBD2 assignment by TCRdb is unverifiable without DNA. The CDR3 contains 15 residues. CDR1 and CDR2 from the germline V gene are MNHNS and SASEGT. The CDR3 region is CASSAGLAGSNEQFF.

This rearrangement joins TRBV20-1 to TRBJ1-2; TCRdb gives TRBD1 as the D gene, but with no DNA this cannot be confirmed. CDR1 and CDR2 (germline): DFQATT, SNEGSKA (reference sequence). CDR3 size: 14 residues. CDR3 amino acids: CSAHPGHPKNGYTF.

This rearrangement joins TRBV29-1 to TRBJ1-1. This CDR3 region has 14 residues. Germline CDR1 is SQVTM and CDR2 is ANQGSEA. CDR3 region: CSVGGPSGGTEAFF.

This chain connects TRBV5-1 to TRBJ2-3; TCRdb outputs TRBD1, but without DNA this stays unchecked. The CDR3 spans 15 residues. Germline CDR1 SGHRS, CDR2 YFSETQ. Here the CDR3 reads CASSMRDRGTDTQYF.

The V and J genes are TRBV5-4 and TRBJ2-3; there is no DNA to check the TCRdb D call of TRBD2. The CDR3 spans 17 residues. CDR1 and CDR2 (germline): SGHNT, YYREEE (reference sequence). CDR3 sequence reads: CASSSPTSPDPADTQYF.

CDR3 sequence reads: CASSAPYSYEQYF. The chain has TRBV7-2 and TRBJ2-7. The germline V gene encodes CDR1 SGHTA and CDR2 FQGNSA. The CDR3 extends over 13 amino acids.

The gene calls are TRBV2 and TRBJ1-1; TCRdb selects TRBD1, and the lack of DNA leaves this call unchecked. The V gene's germline CDR1 is SNHLY and CDR2 FYNNEI. This CDR3 contains 12 residues. CDR3 sequence reads: CANRGGNTEAFF.

The chain employs TRBV29-1 and TRBJ2-3. There are 16 residues in the CDR3. Germline CDR1 and CDR2: SQVTM and ANQGSEA. CDR3 region: CSAVGGLATLTDTQYF.

The V call is TRBV28, the J call TRBJ2-1; TCRdb's D gene call, TRBD1, goes unchecked for lack of DNA. The CDR3 runs to 13 residues. CDR1 and CDR2 (germline): MDHEN, SYDVKM. The CDR3 is CASSLPPGIEQFF.

J is TRBJ2-2 and V is TRBV28. This CDR3 spans 16 amino acids. Germline assignment: CDR1 MDHEN and CDR2 SYDVKM. The CDR3 region is CASSFGSLDYTGELFF.

The chain uses TRBV5-1 and TRBJ1-6. The CDR3 is made up of 14 amino acids. Germline CDR1 is SGHRS and CDR2 is YFSETQ. CDR3 amino acids: CASSPGLRDSPLHF.

V and J are TRBV28 and TRBJ2-2. Germline CDR1 MDHEN, CDR2 SYDVKM. The CDR3 covers 14 residues. The CDR3 is CASATRTNTGELFF.

The chain has TRBV7-6 and TRBJ1-4; TCRdb proposes TRBD1, but this gene call is untestable without DNA. The CDR3 runs to 15 residues. CDR1 is SGHVS, CDR2 FNYEAQ, per germline. The CDR3 protein is CASSFPGASNEKLFF. The full variable domain, its missing parts supplied by reference TRBV7-6 and TRBJ1-4, is GAGVSQSPRYKVTKRGQDVALRCDPISGHVSLYWYRQALGQGPEFLTYFNYEAQQDKSGLPNDRFSAERPEGSISTLTIQRTEQRDSAMYRCASSFPGASNEKLFFGSGTQLSVL.

The rearrangement joins TRBV29-1 to TRBJ1-2. This CDR3 comprises 16 residues. CDR1 SQVTM and CDR2 ANQGSEA come from the germline V gene. The CDR3 sequence: CSVEGGAAGLFYGYTF.

The gene calls are TRBV6-2 or TRBV6-3 and TRBJ1-1. The CDR3 sequence is 16 residues long. Germline lookup yields CDR1 MNHEY and CDR2 SVGEGT. The CDR3 reads CASSYTVGLMNTEAFF.

The chain employs TRBV15 and TRBJ2-7. The CDR3 totals 14 residues. Per germline, CDR1 LNHNV and CDR2 YYDKDF (reference sequence). The CDR3 loop is CATSREDRSYEQYF. Full variable domain (outside the CDR3, taken from reference TRBV15 and TRBJ2-7): DAMVIQNPRYQVTQFGKPVTLSCSQTLNHNVMYWYQQKSSQAPKLLFHYYDKDFNNEADTPDNFQSRRPNTSFCFLDIRSPGLGDTAMYLCATSREDRSYEQYFGPGTRLTVT.

CDR3 region: CSVEDRLGGPSYNEQFF. The rearrangement joins TRBV29-1 to TRBJ2-1; the D gene TCRdb calls, TRBD1, cannot be checked with no DNA. The germline CDR1 and CDR2 sequences are SQVTM and ANQGSEA. This CDR3 spans 17 amino acids.

The V call is TRBV7-9, the J call TRBJ2-1. The CDR3 loop spans 14 amino acids. Germline V gene data show CDR1 as SEHNR and CDR2 as FQNEAQ (reference sequence). This chain's CDR3 is CASSLADGGSEQFF.

The chain recombines TRBV19 with TRBJ2-7; the TCRdb call, TRBD1, lacks DNA for checking. The CDR3 runs 15 residues. Germline CDR1 is LNHDA and CDR2 is SQIVND (reference sequence). The CDR3 reads CASSQGQGVSYEQYF.

V usage is TRBV29-1 and J usage is TRBJ2-1; TCRdb calls TRBD1, which cannot be checked without DNA. The germline gives CDR1 SQVTM, CDR2 ANQGSEA. This CDR3 is built from 16 residues. CDR3 sequence: CSAANAPGQGRNEQFF.